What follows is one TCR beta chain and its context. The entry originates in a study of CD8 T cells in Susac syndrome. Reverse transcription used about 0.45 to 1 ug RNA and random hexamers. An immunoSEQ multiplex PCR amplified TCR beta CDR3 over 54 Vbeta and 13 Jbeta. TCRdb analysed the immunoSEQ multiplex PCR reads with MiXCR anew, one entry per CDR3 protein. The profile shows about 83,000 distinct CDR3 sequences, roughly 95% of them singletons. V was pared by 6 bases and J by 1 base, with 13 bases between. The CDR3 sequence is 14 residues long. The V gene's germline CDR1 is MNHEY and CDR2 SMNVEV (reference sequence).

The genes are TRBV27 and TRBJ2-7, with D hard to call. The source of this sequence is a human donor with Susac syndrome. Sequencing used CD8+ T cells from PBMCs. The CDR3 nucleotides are TGTGCCAGCAGAAGGACCCGCTCTTCCTACGAGCAGTACTTC. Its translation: CASRRTRSSYEQYF.